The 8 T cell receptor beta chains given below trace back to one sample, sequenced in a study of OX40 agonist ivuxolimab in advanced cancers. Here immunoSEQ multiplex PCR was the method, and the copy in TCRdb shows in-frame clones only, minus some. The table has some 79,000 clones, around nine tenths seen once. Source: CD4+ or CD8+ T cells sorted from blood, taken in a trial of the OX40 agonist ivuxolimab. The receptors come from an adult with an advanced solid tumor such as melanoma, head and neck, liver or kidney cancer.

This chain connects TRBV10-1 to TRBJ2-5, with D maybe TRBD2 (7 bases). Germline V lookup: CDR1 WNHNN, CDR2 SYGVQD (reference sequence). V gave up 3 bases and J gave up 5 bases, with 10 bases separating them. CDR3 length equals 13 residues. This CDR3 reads CASSEGGGETQYF. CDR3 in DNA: TGCGCCAGCAGTGAAGGGGGGGGCGAGACCCAGTACTTC.

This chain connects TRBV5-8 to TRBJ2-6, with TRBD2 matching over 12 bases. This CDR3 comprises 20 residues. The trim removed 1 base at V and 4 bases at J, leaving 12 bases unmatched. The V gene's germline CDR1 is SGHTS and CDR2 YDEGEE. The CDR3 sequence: CASSLRDRLAGVRGANVLTF. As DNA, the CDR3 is TGTGCCAGCAGCTTGAGAGATAGACTAGCGGGAGTAAGGGGGGCCAACGTCCTGACTTTC.

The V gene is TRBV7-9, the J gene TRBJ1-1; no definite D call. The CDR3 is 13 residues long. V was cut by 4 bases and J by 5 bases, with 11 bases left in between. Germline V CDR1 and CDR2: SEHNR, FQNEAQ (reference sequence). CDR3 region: CASSSQLGTEAFF. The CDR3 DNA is TGTGCCAGCAGCTCCCAACTAGGGACTGAAGCTTTCTTT.

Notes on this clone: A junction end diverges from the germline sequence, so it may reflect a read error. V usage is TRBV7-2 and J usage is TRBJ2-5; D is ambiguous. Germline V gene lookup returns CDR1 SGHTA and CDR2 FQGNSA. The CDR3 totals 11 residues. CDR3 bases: TGTGCCAGCAGCACCGGACCCGATTCGAACTTC. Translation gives CASSTGPDSNF.

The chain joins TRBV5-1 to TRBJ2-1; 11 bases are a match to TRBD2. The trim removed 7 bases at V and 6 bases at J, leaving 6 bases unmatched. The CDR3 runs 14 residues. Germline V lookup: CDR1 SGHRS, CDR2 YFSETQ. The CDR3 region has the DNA TGCGCCAGCTGGGAGGGACTAGCGGCCAATGAGCAGTTCTTC. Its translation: CASWEGLAANEQFF.

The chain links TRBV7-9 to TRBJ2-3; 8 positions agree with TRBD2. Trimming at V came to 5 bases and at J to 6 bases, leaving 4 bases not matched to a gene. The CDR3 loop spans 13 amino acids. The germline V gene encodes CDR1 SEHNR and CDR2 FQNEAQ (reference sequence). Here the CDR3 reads CASSAAGDDTQYF. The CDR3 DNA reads TGTGCCAGCAGCGCAGCGGGAGACGATACGCAGTATTTT.

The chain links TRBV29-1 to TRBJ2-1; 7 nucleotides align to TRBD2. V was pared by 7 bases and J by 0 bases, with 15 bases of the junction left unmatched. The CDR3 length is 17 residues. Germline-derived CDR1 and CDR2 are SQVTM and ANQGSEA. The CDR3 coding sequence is TGCAGCGCCCTCGTCCAAACGGGCGGGAGCTCCTACAATGAGCAGTTCTTC. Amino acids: CSALVQTGGSSYNEQFF.

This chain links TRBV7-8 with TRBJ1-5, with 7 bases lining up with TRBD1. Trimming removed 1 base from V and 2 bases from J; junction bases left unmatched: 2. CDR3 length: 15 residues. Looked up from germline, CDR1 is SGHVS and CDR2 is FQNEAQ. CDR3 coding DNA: TGTGCCAGCAGCTTAGTAGGGACAGGCAATCAGCCCCAGCATTTT. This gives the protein CASSLVGTGNQPQHF.